This T cell receptor beta chain was sequenced during a study of T cells in Graves' hyperthyroidism and ophthalmopathy. Notes on this clonotype: The antigen remains unidentified. A junction end diverges from the germline sequence, so it may reflect a read error.

Germline V CDR1 and CDR2: SGHTS, YDEGEE. The CDR3 sequence is 15 residues long. Study-wide points: Within blood appeared most thyroid clonotypes that had expanded above 0.001.

TCR beta CDR3 region amplification was performed from RNA transcripts. The primer set for the first-round RT-PCR of the TCR CDR3 was HTBI. TCRdb reanalysed the multiplex PCR reads using MiXCR and keeps one entry per CDR3 protein. Of 730,000 or so distinct CDR3 sequences in the sample, 15% to 20% are singletons; the top ten hold 15% to 20%. Sequenced material: blood. This clonotype originated in a woman aged 50 to 60 with Graves' hyperthyroidism that later progressed to Graves' ophthalmopathy. The V and J genes are TRBV5-8 and TRBJ2-3; 10 bases align to TRBD2. CDR3 sequence: CASIRAGGATDTEYF. Written as DNA, the CDR3 is TGTGCCAGCATCAGAGCGGGGGGGGCCACAGATACGGAGTATTTT.